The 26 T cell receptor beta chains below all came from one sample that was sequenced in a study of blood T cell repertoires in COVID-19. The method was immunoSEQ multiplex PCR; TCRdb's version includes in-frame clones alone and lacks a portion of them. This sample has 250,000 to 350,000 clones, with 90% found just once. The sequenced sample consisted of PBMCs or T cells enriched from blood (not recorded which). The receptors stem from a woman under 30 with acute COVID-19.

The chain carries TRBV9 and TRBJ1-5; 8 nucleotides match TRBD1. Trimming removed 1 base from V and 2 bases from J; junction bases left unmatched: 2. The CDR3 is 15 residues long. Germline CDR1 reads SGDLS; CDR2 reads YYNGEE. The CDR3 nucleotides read TGTGCCAGCAGCGTATCAGGGGGCGGCAATCAGCCCCAGCATTTT. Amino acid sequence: CASSVSGGGNQPQHF.

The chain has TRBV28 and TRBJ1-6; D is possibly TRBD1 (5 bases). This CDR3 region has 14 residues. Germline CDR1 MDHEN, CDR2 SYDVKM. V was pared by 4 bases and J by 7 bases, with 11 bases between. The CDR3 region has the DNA TGTGCCAGCAGTTCAGGTCGGGGGAATTCACCCCTCCACTTT. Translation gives CASSSGRGNSPLHF. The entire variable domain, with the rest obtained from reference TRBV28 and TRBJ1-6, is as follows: DVKVTQSSRYLVKRTGEKVFLECVQDMDHENMFWYRQDPGLGLRLIYFSYDVKMKEKGDIPEGYSVSREKKERFSLILESASTNQTSMYLCASSSGRGNSPLHFGNGTRLTVT.

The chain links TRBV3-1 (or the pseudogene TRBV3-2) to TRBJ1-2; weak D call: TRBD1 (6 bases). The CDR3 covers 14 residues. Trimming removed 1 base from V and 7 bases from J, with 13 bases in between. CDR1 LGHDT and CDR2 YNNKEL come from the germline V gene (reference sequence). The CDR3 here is CASSQVHRESGYTF. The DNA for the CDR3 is TGTGCCAGCAGCCAAGTCCACAGGGAAAGTGGCTACACCTTC.

As DNA, the CDR3 is TGTGCCAGCAGCCGGGGTTTCACGCGGGACTACGAGCAGTACTTC. Its translation is CASSRGFTRDYEQYF. The chain employs TRBV5-8 and TRBJ2-7, with a possible D match to TRBD2 (6 bases). Germline V gene data show CDR1 as SGHTS and CDR2 as YDEGEE. V was cut by 4 bases and J by 3 bases, with 17 bases left in between. The CDR3 extends over 15 amino acids.

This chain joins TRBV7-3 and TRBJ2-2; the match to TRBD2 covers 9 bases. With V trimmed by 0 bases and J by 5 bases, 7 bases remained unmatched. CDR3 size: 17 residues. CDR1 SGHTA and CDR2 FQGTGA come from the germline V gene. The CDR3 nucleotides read TGTGCCAGCAGCTTAACGCGGGAGGGCCTAAGTACCGGGGAGCTGTTTTTT. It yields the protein CASSLTREGLSTGELFF.

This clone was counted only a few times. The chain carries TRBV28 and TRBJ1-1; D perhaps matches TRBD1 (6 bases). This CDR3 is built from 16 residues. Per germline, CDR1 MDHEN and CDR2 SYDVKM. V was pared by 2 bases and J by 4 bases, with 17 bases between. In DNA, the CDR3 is TGTGCCAGCAGTTTAGACCAGGGAGGGGGGTTCACTGAAGCTTTCTTT. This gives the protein CASSLDQGGGFTEAFF.

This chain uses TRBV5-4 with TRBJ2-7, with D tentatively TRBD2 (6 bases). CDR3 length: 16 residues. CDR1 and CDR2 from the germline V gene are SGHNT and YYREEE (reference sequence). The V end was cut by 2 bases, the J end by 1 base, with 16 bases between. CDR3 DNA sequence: TGTGCCAGCAGCTTAATCGCGGGGCGCGGTTCCTACGAGCAGTACTTC. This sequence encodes CASSLIAGRGSYEQYF.

CDR3 bases: TGTGCCAGCAGCCTCCGGACAGACTCCTACGAGCAGTACTTC. This gives the protein CASSLRTDSYEQYF. This chain links TRBV11-2 with TRBJ2-7; perhaps TRBD1 as D (6 bases). Trimming stripped 5 bases from V and 0 bases from J, with 11 bases between. The CDR3 runs 14 residues. Germline CDR1 SGHAT, CDR2 FQNNGV.

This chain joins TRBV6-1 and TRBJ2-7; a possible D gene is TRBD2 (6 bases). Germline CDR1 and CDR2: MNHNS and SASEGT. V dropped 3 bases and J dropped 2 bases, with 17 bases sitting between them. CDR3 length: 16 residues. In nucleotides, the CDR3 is TGTGCCAGCAGTGATCCGTTTAGCGGATCTACCTACGAGCAGTACTTC. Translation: CASSDPFSGSTYEQYF.

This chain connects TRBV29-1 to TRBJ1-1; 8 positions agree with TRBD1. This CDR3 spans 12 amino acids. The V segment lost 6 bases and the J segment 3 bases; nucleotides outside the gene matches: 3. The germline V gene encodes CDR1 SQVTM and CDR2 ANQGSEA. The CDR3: CSVVDRDTEAFF. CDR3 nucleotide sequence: TGCAGCGTCGTGGACAGGGACACTGAAGCTTTCTTT.

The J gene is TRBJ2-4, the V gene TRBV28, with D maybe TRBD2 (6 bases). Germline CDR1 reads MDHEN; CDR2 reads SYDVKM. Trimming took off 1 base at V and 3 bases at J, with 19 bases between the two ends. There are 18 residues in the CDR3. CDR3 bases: TGTGCCAGCAGTTTATCCCACACTAGCCCTATGGTCAAAAACATTCAGTACTTC. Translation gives CASSLSHTSPMVKNIQYF.

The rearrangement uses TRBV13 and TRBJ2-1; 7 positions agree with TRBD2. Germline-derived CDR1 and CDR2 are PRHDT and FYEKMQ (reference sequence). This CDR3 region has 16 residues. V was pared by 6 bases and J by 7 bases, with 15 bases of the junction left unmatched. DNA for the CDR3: TGTGCCAGCAGGTTGTTAGCGGGTCCCCCGGGGAATGAGCAGTTCTTC. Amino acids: CASRLLAGPPGNEQFF.

CDR3 DNA: TGTGCCACCAGCAGAGACCCGAACGGGGATGGCTACACCTTC. It codes for CATSRDPNGDGYTF. This chain links TRBV15 with TRBJ1-2; D is ambiguous. The V gene's germline CDR1 is LNHNV and CDR2 YYDKDF (reference sequence). The CDR3 length is 14 residues. Deletions cut 0 bases from V and 6 bases from J, with 11 bases between.

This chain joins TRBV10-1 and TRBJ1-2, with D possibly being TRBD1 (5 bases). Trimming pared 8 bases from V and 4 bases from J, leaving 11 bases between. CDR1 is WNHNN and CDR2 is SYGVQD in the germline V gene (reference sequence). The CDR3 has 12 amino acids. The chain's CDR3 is CASSRQSYGYTF. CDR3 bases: TGCGCCAGCTCAAGACAGTCCTATGGCTACACCTTC.

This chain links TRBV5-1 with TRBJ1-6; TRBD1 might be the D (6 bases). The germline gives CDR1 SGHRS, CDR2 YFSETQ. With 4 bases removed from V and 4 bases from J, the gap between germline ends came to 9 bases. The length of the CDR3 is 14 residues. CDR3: CASSLDSYNSPLHF. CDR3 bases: TGCGCCAGCAGCCTGGACAGTTATAATTCACCCCTCCACTTT.

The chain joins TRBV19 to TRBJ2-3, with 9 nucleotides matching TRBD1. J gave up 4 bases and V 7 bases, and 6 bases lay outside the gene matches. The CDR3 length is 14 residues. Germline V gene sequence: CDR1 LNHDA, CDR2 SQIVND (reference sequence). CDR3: CASTLGQGADTQYF. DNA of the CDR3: TGTGCCAGTACCCTGGGACAGGGTGCAGATACGCAGTATTTT.

Here the CDR3 DNA reads TGTGCCAGCAGTCCCATCGACCAGGGGGGAGAAAAACTGTTTTTT. Its protein product is CASSPIDQGGEKLFF. The chain joins TRBV3-1 (or the pseudogene TRBV3-2) to TRBJ1-4, with 7 bases that match TRBD1. The germline CDR1 and CDR2 sequences are LGHDT and YNNKEL (reference sequence). Trimming took 6 bases from V and 8 from J; bases not matched to a gene: 12. The CDR3 covers 15 residues.

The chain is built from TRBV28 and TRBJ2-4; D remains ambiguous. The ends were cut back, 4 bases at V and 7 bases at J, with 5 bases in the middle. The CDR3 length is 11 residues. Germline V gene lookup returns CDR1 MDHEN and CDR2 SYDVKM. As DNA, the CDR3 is TGTGCCAGCAGTTCCAGGAACATTCAGTACTTC. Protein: CASSSRNIQYF.

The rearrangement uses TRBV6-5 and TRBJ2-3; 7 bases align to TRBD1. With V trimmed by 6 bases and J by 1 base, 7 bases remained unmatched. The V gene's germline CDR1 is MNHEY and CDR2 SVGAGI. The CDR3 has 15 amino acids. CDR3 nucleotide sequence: TGTGCCAGCAGCGGAAGGGGGCCTCGCACAGATACGCAGTATTTT. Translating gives CASSGRGPRTDTQYF.

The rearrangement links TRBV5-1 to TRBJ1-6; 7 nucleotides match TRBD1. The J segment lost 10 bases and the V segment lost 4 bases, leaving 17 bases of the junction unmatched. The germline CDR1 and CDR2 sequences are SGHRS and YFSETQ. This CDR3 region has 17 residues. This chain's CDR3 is CASSPILQGNDRSPLHF. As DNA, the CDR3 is TGCGCCAGCAGCCCCATTTTACAGGGGAATGATCGCTCACCCCTCCACTTT.

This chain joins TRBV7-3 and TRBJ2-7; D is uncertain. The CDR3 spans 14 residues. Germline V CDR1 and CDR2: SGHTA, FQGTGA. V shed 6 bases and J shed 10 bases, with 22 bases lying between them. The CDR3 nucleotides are TGTGCCAGCAGACTACAACCGTTCGGCGGCCAACAGTACTTC. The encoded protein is CASRLQPFGGQQYF.

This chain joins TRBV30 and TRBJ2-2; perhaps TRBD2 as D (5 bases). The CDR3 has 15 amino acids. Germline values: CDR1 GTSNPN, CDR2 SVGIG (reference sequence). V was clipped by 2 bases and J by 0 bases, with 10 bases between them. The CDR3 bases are TGTGCCTGGAGTCGTGGGAGTGCGAACACCGGGGAGCTGTTTTTT. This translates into CAWSRGSANTGELFF.

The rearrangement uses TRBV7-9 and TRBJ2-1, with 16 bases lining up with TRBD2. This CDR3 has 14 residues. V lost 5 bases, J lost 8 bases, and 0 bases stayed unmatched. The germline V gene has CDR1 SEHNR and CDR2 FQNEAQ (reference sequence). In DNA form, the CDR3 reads TGTGCCAGCAGCGGGACTAGCGGGAGGGATGAGCAGTTCTTC. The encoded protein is CASSGTSGRDEQFF. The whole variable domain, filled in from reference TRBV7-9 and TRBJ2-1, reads DTGVSQNPRHKITKRGQNVTFRCDPISEHNRLYWYRQTLGQGPEFLTYFQNEAQLEKSRLLSDRFSAERPKGSFSTLEIQRTEQGDSAMYLCASSGTSGRDEQFFGPGTRLTVL.

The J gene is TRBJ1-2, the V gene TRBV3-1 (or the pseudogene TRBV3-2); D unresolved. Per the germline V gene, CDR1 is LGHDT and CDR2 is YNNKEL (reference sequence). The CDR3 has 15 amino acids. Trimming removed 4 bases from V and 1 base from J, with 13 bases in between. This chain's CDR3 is CASSPRVVGNYGYTF. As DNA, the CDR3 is TGTGCCAGCAGCCCGAGGGTTGTAGGTAACTATGGCTACACCTTC.

The CDR3 is CASSQEGGTEAFF. CDR3 nucleotides: TGCGCCAGCAGCCAAGAAGGGGGTACTGAAGCTTTCTTT. The chain recombines TRBV4-1 with TRBJ1-1, with D possibly being TRBD1 (6 bases). The CDR3 is 13 residues long. CDR1 is MGHRA and CDR2 is YSYEKL in the germline V gene. V was clipped by 0 bases and J by 5 bases, with 7 bases between them.

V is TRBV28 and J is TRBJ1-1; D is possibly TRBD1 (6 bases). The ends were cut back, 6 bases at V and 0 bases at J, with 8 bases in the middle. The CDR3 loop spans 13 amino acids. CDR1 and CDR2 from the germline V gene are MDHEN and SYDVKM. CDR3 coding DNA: TGTGCCAGCAGGGACAGCTTGAACACTGAAGCTTTCTTT. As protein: CASRDSLNTEAFF.